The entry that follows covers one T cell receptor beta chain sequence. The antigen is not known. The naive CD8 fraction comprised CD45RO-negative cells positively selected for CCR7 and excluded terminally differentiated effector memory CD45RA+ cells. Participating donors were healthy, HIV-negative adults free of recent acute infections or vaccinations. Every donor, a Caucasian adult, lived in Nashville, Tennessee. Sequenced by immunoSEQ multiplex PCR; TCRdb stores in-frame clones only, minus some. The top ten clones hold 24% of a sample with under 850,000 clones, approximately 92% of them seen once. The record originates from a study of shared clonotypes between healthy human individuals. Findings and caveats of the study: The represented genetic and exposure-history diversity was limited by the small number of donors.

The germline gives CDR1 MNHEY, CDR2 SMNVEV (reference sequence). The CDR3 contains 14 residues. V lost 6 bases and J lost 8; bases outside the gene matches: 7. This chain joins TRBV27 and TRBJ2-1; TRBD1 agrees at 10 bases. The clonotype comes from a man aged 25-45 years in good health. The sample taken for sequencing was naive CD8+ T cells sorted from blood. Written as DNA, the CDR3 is TGTGCCAGCAGGACAGGGGGCGCCCCATATGAGCAGTTCTTC. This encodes CASRTGGAPYEQFF.